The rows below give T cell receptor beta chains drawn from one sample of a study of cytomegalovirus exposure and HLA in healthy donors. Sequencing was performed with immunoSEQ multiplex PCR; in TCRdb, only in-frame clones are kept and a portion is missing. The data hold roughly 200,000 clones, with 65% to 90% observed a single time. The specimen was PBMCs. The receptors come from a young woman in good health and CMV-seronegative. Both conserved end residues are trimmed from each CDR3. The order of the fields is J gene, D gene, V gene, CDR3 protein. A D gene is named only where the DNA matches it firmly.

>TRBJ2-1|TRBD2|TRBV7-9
ASAPREGISYNEQF
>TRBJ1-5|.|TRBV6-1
ASSERPTGNQPQH
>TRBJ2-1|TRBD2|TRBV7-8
ASSLGVAGGLNEQF
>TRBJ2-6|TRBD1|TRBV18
ASSPPGQRQVANVLT
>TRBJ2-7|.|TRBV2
ASRQDPGGYEQY
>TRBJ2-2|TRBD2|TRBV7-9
ASSFRGGNTGELF
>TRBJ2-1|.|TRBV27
ASRESRDFSYNEQF
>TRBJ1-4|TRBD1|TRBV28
ASSGTDRGNEKLF
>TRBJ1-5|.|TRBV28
ASSLREYSNQPQH
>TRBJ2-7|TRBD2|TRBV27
ASSISGRSYEQY
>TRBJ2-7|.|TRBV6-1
ASSDSFSYEQY
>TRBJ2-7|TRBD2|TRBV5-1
ASSFDITSGKHYEQY
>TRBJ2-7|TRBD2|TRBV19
ASSIFPGGNFEQY
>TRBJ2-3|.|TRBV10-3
AISESRGLGPDTQY
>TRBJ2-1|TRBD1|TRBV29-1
SVEQGVNEQF
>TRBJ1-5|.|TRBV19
ASKGQGRNQPQH
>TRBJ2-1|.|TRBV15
ATSTARSYNEQF
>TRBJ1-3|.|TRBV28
ASSLAGTHGNTIY
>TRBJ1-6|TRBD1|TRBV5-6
ASSRGTGVYNSPLH
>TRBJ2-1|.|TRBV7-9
ASNPSPSYNEQF
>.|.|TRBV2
ASGVEGGTYEQY
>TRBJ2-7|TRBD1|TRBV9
ASRGTGQGLDEQY
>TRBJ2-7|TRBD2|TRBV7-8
ASSQRIAGDVYEQY
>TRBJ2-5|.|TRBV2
ASTGVSQETQY
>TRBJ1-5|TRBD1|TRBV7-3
ASRGSGTGVDNQPQH
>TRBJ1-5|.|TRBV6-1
ASVRRVGNQPQH
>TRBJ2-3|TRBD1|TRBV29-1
SVGGTGGNTQY
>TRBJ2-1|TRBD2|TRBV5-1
ASSLVASGDNEQF
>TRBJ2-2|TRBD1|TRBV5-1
ASSRLTGGRTGELF
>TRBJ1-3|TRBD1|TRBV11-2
ASSLESGGANTIY
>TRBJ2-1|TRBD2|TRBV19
ASSLPTSGGFHEQF
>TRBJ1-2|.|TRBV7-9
ASSSGGSGGYT
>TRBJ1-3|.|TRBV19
ASSITGSGNTIY
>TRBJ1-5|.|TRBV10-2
ASSESRVGATQPQH
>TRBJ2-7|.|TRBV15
ATSRDVGGRYEQY
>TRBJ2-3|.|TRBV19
ASSGVSGTDTQY
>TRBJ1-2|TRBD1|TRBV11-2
ASSRRTGAEYGYT
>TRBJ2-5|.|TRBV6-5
ASSGRETQY
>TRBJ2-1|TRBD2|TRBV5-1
ASSWTSMYEQF